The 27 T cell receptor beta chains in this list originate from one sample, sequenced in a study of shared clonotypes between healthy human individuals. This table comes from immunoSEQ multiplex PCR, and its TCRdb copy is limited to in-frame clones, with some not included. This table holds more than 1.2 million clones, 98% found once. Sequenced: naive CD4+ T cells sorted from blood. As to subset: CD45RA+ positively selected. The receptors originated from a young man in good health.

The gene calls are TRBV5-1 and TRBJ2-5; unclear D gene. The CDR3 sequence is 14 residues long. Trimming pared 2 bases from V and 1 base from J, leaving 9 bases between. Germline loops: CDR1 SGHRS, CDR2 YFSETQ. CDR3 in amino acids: CASSLDWAQETQYF. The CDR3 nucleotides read TGCGCCAGCAGCTTAGACTGGGCCCAAGAGACCCAGTACTTC. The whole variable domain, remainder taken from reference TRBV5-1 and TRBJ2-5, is KAGVTQTPRYLIKTRGQQVTLSCSPISGHRSVSWYQQTPGQGLQFLFEYFSETQRNKGNFPGRFSGRQFSNSRSEMNVSTLELGDSALYLCASSLDWAQETQYFGPGTRLLVL.

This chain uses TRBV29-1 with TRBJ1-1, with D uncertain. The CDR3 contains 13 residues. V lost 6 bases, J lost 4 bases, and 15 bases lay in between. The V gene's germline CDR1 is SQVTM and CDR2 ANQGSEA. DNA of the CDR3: TGCAGCGTAAAACGGGGTGAAGTCACTGAAGCTTTCTTT. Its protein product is CSVKRGEVTEAFF.

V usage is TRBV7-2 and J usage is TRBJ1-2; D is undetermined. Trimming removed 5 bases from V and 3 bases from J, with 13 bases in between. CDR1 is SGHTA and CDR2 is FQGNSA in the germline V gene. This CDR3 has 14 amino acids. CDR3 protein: CASSLVGGDYGYTF. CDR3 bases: TGTGCCAGCAGCCTTGTGGGAGGCGACTATGGCTACACCTTC.

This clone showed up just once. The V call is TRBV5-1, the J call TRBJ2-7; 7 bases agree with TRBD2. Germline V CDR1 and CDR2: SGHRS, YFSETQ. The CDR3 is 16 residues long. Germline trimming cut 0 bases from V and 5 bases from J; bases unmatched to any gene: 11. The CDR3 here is CASSLGLAEAWDEQYF. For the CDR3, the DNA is TGCGCCAGCAGCTTGGGGCTAGCGGAGGCCTGGGACGAGCAGTACTTC.

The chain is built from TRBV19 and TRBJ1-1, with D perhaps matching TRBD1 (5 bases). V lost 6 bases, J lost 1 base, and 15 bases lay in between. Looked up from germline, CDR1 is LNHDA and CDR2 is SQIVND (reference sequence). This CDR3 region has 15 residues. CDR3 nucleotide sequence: TGTGCCAGTAGGGAGCCTGGGGGGGAGAACACTGAAGCTTTCTTT. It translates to CASREPGGENTEAFF.

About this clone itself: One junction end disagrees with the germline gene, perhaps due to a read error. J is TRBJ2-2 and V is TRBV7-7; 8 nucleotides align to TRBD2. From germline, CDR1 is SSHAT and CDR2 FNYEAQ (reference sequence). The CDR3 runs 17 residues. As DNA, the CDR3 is TGTGCTAGCAGCTTAGAAATAGCGGGAAGGTCCGGCGGGGAGCTGTTTTTT. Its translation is CASSLEIAGRSGGELFF.

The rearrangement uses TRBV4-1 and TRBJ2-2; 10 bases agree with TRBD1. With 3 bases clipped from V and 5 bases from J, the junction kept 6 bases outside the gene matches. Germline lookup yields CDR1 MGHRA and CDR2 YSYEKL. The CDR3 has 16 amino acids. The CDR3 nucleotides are TGCGCCAGCAGCCACCGGGACAGGGGAAGGACCGGGGAGCTGTTTTTT. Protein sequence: CASSHRDRGRTGELFF.

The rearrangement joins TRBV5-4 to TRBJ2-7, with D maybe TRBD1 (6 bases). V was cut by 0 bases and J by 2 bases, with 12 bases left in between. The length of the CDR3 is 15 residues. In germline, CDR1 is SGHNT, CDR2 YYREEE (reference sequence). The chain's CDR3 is CASSLAGVRAYEQYF. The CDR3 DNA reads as TGTGCCAGCAGCTTGGCAGGGGTAAGGGCCTACGAGCAGTACTTC.

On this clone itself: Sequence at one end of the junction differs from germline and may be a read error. In nucleotides, the CDR3 is TGTGCCAGCAGTTACGGACAGGGTACGACACCCGGGGCCTTC. Its translation: CASSYGQGTTPGAF. This chain uses TRBV6-5 with TRBJ1-2; 8 bases match TRBD1. The CDR3 runs 14 residues. Germline CDR1 and CDR2: MNHEY and SVGAGI.

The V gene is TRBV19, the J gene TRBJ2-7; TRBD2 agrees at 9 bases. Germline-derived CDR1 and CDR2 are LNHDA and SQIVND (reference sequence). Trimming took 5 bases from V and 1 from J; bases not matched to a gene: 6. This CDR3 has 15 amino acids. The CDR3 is CASSVLAGGSYEQYF. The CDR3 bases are TGTGCCAGTAGTGTACTAGCGGGCGGATCCTACGAGCAGTACTTC.

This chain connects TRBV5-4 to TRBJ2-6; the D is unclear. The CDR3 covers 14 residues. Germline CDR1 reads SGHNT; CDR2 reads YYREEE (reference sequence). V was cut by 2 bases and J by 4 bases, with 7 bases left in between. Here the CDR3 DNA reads TGTGCCAGCAGCTTCGTCGCCGGGGCCAACGTCCTGACTTTC. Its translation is CASSFVAGANVLTF.

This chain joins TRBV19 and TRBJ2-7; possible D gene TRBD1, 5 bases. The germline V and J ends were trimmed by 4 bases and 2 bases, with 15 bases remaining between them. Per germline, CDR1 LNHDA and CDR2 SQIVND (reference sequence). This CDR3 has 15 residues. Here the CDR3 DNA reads TGTGCCAGTAGTAGCCAAGGGGAAGGGACCTACGAGCAGTACTTC. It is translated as CASSSQGEGTYEQYF.

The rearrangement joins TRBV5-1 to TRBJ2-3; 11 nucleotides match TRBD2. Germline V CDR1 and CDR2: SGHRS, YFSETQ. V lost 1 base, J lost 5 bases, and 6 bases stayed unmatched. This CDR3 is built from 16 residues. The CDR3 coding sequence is TGCGCCAGCAGCTTGAATAGCGGGAGGGAGAGAGATACGCAGTATTTT. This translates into CASSLNSGRERDTQYF.

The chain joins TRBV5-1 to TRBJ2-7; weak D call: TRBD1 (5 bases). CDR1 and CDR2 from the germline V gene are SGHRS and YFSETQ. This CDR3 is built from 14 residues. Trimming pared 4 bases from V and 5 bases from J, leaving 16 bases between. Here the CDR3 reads CASSPLDTHNEQYF. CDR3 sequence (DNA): TGCGCCAGCAGCCCCCTGGACACCCACAACGAGCAGTACTTC.

The CDR3 loop reads CASSDKWASGRGRDEQYF. CDR3 coding DNA: TGTGCCAGCAGTGACAAGTGGGCTAGCGGGAGGGGGAGGGACGAGCAGTACTTC. The rearrangement links TRBV6-4 to TRBJ2-7, with 12 bases lining up with TRBD2. This CDR3 contains 18 residues. Germline CDR1 is MRHNA and CDR2 is SNTAGT. After removal of 2 bases from V and 5 bases from J, the junction contained 13 bases not matched to a gene.

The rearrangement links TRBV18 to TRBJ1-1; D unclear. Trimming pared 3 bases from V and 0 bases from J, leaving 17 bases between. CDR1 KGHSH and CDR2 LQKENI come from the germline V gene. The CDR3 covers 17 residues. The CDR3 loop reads CASSPYISGLLNTEAFF. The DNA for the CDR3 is TGTGCCAGCTCACCCTATATAAGTGGATTGTTGAACACTGAAGCTTTCTTT.

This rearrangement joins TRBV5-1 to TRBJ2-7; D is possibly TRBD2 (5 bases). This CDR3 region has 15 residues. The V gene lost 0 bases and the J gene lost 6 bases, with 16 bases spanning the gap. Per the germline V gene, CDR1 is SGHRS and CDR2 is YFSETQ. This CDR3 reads CASSLASVARGEQYF. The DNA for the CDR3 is TGCGCCAGCAGCTTGGCGAGCGTGGCTCGGGGCGAGCAGTACTTC.

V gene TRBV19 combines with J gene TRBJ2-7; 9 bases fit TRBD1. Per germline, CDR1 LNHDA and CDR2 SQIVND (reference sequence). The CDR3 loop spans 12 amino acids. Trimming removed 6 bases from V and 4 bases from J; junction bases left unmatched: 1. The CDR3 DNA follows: TGTGCCAGTAGGGGGACAGGGTACGAGCAGTACTTC. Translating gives CASRGTGYEQYF.

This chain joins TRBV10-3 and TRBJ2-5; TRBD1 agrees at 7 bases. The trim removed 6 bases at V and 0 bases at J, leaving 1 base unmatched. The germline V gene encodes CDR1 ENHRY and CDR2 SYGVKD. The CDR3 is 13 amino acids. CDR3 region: CAIRGQNQETQYF. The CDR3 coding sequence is TGTGCCATCAGGGGACAGAACCAAGAGACCCAGTACTTC.

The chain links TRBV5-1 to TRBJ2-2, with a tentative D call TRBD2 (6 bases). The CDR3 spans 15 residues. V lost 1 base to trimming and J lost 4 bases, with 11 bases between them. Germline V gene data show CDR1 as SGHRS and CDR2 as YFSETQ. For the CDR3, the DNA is TGCGCCAGCAGCTTGAGGGAGGTGGGCACCGGGGAGCTGTTTTTT. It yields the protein CASSLREVGTGELFF.

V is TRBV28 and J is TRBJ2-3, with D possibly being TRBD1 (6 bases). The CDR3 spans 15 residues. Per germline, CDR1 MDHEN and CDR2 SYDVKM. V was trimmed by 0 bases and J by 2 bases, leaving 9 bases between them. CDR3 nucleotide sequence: TGTGCCAGCAGTTTATGGGACAGAAACACAGATACGCAGTATTTT. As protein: CASSLWDRNTDTQYF.

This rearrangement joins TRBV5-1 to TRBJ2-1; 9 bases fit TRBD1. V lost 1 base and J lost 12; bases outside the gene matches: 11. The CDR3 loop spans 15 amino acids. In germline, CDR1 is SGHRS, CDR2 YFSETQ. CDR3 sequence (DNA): TGCGCCAGCAGCTTGTACCCGGGACAGGGTTTTGGGCAGTTCTTC. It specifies CASSLYPGQGFGQFF. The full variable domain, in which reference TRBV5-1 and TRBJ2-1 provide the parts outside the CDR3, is KAGVTQTPRYLIKTRGQQVTLSCSPISGHRSVSWYQQTPGQGLQFLFEYFSETQRNKGNFPGRFSGRQFSNSRSEMNVSTLELGDSALYLCASSLYPGQGFGQFFGPGTRLTVL.

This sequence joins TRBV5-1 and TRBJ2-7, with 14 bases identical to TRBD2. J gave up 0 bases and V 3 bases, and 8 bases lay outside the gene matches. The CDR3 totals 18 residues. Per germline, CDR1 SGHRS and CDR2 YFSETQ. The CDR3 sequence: CASSSPGTSGGSSYEQYF. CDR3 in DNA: TGCGCCAGCAGCTCCCCCGGGACTAGCGGGGGTAGCTCCTACGAGCAGTACTTC.

The CDR3 nucleotides read TGTGCCAGCTCACCCATACCGGGACAGGCGGCAGGAGAGCAGTTCTTC. Its translation is CASSPIPGQAAGEQFF. This sequence joins TRBV18 and TRBJ2-1, with 8 bases identical to TRBD1. Unmatched junction bases numbered 14, after V lost 3 bases and J lost 10 bases. Germline V gene lookup returns CDR1 KGHSH and CDR2 LQKENI. This CDR3 contains 16 residues.

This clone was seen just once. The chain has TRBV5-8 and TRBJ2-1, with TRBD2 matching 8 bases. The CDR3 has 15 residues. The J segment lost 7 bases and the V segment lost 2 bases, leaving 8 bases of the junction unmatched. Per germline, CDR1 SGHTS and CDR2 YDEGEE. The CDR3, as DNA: TGTGCCAGCAGCTTAGCGGGAGTTCTGGCGAATGAGCAGTTCTTC. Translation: CASSLAGVLANEQFF.

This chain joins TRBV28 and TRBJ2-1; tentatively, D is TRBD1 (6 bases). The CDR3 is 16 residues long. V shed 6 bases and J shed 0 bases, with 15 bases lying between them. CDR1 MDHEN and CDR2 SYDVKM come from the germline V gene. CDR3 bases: TGTGCCAGCAGAACATCGGGACACAGCTCCTACAATGAGCAGTTCTTC. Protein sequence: CASRTSGHSSYNEQFF.

CDR3 amino acids: CASSKLGNSQSNQPQHF. The CDR3 nucleotides read TGTGCCAGCAGCAAATTGGGGAACTCTCAGAGCAATCAGCCCCAGCATTTT. The chain is built from TRBV21-1 and TRBJ1-5. TRBV21-1 is recorded as a pseudogene. This CDR3 has 17 residues.